The TCR beta chain under discussion was sequenced for a study of PD-1 blockade in classical Hodgkin lymphoma. All patients experienced relapse after autologous stem cell transplantation, and brentuximab vedotin exposure was variable. The study, taken as a whole, reports: Lower baseline TCR diversity was reported for newly diagnosed patients than for healthy donors. Patients who responded completely had about the same baseline diversity as newly diagnosed patients. Those starting nivolumab under 1 year post-ASCT were excluded.

The CDR3 length is 12 residues. Germline lookup yields CDR1 GTSNPN and CDR2 SVGIG (reference sequence). Trimming took off 2 bases at V and 5 bases at J, with 8 bases between the two ends. Method: immunoSEQ multiplex PCR; TCRdb's copy keeps in-frame clones and lacks some. The sample has thousands of clones, around 84% seen once. In the case of this clone: Its antigen is unidentified.

The source is a human donor with classical Hodgkin lymphoma. The rearrangement links TRBV30 to TRBJ2-3; D is possibly TRBD1 (6 bases). The sample in question was peripheral blood mononuclear cells (PBMCs), obtained before the second cycle of nivolumab. As DNA, the CDR3 is TGTGCCTGGAGTACAGGGAGAGATACGCAGTATTTT. Protein sequence: CAWSTGRDTQYF.